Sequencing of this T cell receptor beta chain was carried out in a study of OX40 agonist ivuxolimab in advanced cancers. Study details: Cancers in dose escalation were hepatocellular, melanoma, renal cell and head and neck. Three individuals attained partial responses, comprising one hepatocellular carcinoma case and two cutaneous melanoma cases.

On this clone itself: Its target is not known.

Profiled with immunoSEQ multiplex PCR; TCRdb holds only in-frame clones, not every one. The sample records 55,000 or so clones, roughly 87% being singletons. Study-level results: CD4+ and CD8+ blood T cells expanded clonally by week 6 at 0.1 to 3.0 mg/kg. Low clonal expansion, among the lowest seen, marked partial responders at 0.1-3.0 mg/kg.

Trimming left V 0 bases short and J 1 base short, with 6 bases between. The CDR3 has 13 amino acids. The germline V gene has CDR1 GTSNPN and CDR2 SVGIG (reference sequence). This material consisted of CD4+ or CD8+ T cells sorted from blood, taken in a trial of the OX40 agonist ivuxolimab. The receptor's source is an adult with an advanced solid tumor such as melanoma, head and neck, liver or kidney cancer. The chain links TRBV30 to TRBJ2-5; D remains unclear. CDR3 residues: CAWSVTFQETQYF. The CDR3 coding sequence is TGTGCCTGGAGTGTGACGTTCCAAGAGACCCAGTACTTC.